The 25 T cell receptor beta chains below were found in one sample sequenced in a study of blood T cells in healthy people across ages. A J-beta primer mix and a sample-barcoded 5' primer were used in a second PCR of roughly 6 to 11 cycles. TCRdb fed the 5' RACE reads into MiXCR, producing one record per CDR3 protein. The top ten clones hold around 15% of a sample with approximately 880,000 distinct CDR3 sequences, 48% of them seen once. Sequences were obtained from blood. These receptor sequences come from a man aged 25-45 years in good health.

V usage is TRBV20-1 and J usage is TRBJ2-5; 10 bases fit TRBD2. J lost 3 bases, V lost 7 bases, and 5 bases had no gene match. This CDR3 is 13 amino acids long. The V gene's germline CDR1 is DFQATT and CDR2 SNEGSKA (reference sequence). CDR3 nucleotides: TGCAGTGAGAAGCGGGGGGGTAAAGAGACCCAGTACTTC. Translating gives CSEKRGGKETQYF.

V usage is TRBV9 and J usage is TRBJ1-2, with TRBD1 matching 8 bases. The CDR3 has 17 residues. Unmatched junction bases numbered 11, after V lost 0 bases and J lost 4 bases. The germline V gene has CDR1 SGDLS and CDR2 YYNGEE. The CDR3 DNA follows: TGTGCCAGCAGCGTAGGCATCGGGCAGGGGGCCTCCTATGGCTACACCTTC. Protein sequence: CASSVGIGQGASYGYTF.

CDR3 protein: CSGVTGVEQYF. CDR3 coding DNA: TGCAGCGGGGTAACAGGGGTCGAGCAGTACTTC. The chain recombines TRBV29-1 with TRBJ2-5; 7 positions agree with TRBD1. The J call is uncertain, as TRBJ2-7 better fits the DNA end. Germline CDR1 and CDR2: SQVTM and ANQGSEA. This CDR3 is built from 11 residues.

As concerns this clonotype: Compared with germline, one end of the junction differs, possibly owing to a read error. V gene TRBV20-1 combines with J gene TRBJ1-5; D ambiguous. This CDR3 is 14 amino acids long. Per germline, CDR1 DFQATT and CDR2 SNEGSKA (reference sequence). The CDR3 is CSARDMGGNQPQHF. CDR3 DNA: TGTAGTGCTAGAGATATGGGTGGGAATCAGCCCCAGCATTTT.

This clonotype was recorded a few times. The germline gene is not matched at one end of the junction; a read error may be the cause. The genes are TRBV7-7 and TRBJ2-5; 8 positions match TRBD2. The germline gives CDR1 SSHAT, CDR2 FNYEAQ (reference sequence). The CDR3 spans 15 residues. This CDR3 is CASSLGRVWQETQYF. CDR3 bases: TGTGCTAGCAGCCTCGGGAGGGTTTGGCAAGAGACCCAGTACTTC.

This clonotype was seen a handful of times. The V gene is TRBV27, the J gene TRBJ2-1, with 7 positions matching TRBD1. CDR3 length: 14 residues. V shed 6 bases and J 2 bases; nucleotides not matched to a gene: 4. Germline CDR1 and CDR2: MNHEY and SMNVEV (reference sequence). CDR3 sequence: CASRNRGTYNEQFF. The CDR3 nucleotides are TGTGCCAGCAGGAACAGGGGCACCTACAATGAGCAGTTCTTC.

The genes are TRBV10-3 and TRBJ1-2, with D possibly matching TRBD1 (5 bases). In germline, CDR1 is ENHRY, CDR2 SYGVKD. The CDR3 is made up of 13 amino acids. Trimming pared 8 bases from V and 4 bases from J, leaving 14 bases between. The CDR3 sequence is CAIHGGGSYGYTF. The CDR3 bases are TGTGCCATCCATGGTGGGGGGTCCTATGGCTACACCTTC.

The rearrangement uses TRBV29-1 and TRBJ1-5; no definite D call. CDR1 is SQVTM and CDR2 is ANQGSEA in the germline V gene. CDR3 size: 13 residues. The V and J ends lost 7 bases and 4 bases respectively, with 14 bases between them. CDR3 loop: CSATKGPNQPQHF. The CDR3 bases are TGCAGCGCTACTAAAGGGCCAAATCAGCCCCAGCATTTT.

The rearrangement joins TRBV10-3 to TRBJ1-4; D perhaps matches TRBD1 (5 bases). V lost 10 bases and J 4 bases, leaving 13 bases between the germline ends. Per germline, CDR1 ENHRY and CDR2 SYGVKD. This CDR3 is built from 13 residues. CDR3 in amino acids: CASRQSDNEKLFF. The CDR3 DNA reads TGTGCCAGTAGACAGTCCGATAATGAAAAACTGTTTTTT.

The chain recombines TRBV27 with TRBJ2-5; D is perhaps TRBD2 (6 bases). The V end lost 1 base, the J end lost 11 bases, and 23 bases lay between the germline ends. The CDR3 length is 16 residues. Germline V gene sequence: CDR1 MNHEY, CDR2 SMNVEV (reference sequence). The CDR3 region is CASSLYVPGGDIEQYF. For the CDR3, the DNA is TGTGCCAGCAGTTTATATGTTCCGGGCGGGGATATAGAGCAGTACTTC.

The chain has TRBV6-5 and TRBJ2-5; D is perhaps TRBD2 (7 bases). The CDR3 totals 15 residues. The V and J ends lost 5 bases and 5 bases respectively, with 18 bases between them. Germline values: CDR1 MNHEY, CDR2 SVGAGI. Here the CDR3 reads CASSREGGAVETQYF. In nucleotides, the CDR3 is TGTGCCAGCAGTAGAGAGGGGGGGGCCGTTGAGACCCAGTACTTC.

J is TRBJ2-4 and V is TRBV10-3; 7 nucleotides match TRBD1. Near its end, the DNA agrees better with TRBJ2-7, so the J call may be wrong. This CDR3 is 16 amino acids long. The germline gives CDR1 ENHRY, CDR2 SYGVKD. CDR3 DNA sequence: TGTGCCATCAGTGCCACACAGGGGTTGAAGTCCTACGAGCAGTACTTC. Translation: CAISATQGLKSYEQYF.

For this clonotype: Compared with germline, one end of the junction differs, possibly owing to a read error. The chain joins TRBV6-1 to TRBJ2-7; D is uncertain. The CDR3 is 14 residues long. CDR1 is MNHNS, CDR2 SASEGT, per germline. The CDR3 DNA reads TGTACCAGCAGTCATATGACCGAGACCTACGAGCAGTACTTC. Amino acid sequence: CTSSHMTETYEQYF.

The rearrangement links TRBV29-1 to TRBJ2-1; D gene uncertain. The CDR3 spans 12 residues. Germline V gene sequence: CDR1 SQVTM, CDR2 ANQGSEA. Trimming left V 8 bases short and J 7 bases short, with 15 bases between. CDR3 loop: CSHPRLGNEQFF. The CDR3 bases are TGCAGCCACCCTAGGCTAGGAAATGAGCAGTTCTTC.

The table lists this clonotype with a few counts. The V gene is TRBV27, the J gene TRBJ2-7; tentative D call: TRBD2 (6 bases). Germline lookup yields CDR1 MNHEY and CDR2 SMNVEV (reference sequence). Deletions cut 1 base from V and 2 bases from J, with 15 bases between. This CDR3 has 16 residues. The CDR3 nucleotides are TGTGCCAGCAGTTTATTGGTGGGCACGGGGGCCTACGAGCAGTACTTC. It yields the protein CASSLLVGTGAYEQYF.

Here the CDR3 reads CSAMTGSNTEAFF. Here the CDR3 DNA reads TGCAGCGCCATGACAGGGTCGAACACTGAAGCTTTCTTT. The chain recombines TRBV29-1 with TRBJ1-1, with 7 positions matching TRBD1. V was clipped by 7 bases and J by 1 base; unmatched bases: 6. The CDR3 totals 13 residues. The germline V gene has CDR1 SQVTM and CDR2 ANQGSEA.

This clonotype has just a few counts. The rearrangement links TRBV7-9 to TRBJ2-7; TRBD1 might be the D (6 bases). Trimming removed 5 bases from V and 3 bases from J, with 14 bases in between. In germline, CDR1 is SEHNR, CDR2 FQNEAQ (reference sequence). This CDR3 has 14 residues. Here the CDR3 DNA reads TGTGCCAGCAGCGAAGAGGGGGTGAACTACGAGCAGTACTTC. Translating gives CASSEEGVNYEQYF.

The sample holds a few counts of this clonotype. V and J are TRBV7-2 and TRBJ2-7, with 13 positions matching TRBD2. The CDR3 consists of 17 residues. CDR1 and CDR2 (germline): SGHTA, FQGNSA. Trimming cost V 1 base and J 3 bases; bases outside gene matches: 6. The CDR3 DNA reads as TGTGCCAGCAGCTTAGGACTAGCGGGGGGATCCATCTACGAGCAGTACTTC. Translation: CASSLGLAGGSIYEQYF.

A few counts support this clonotype. V and J are TRBV5-1 and TRBJ2-5; D unresolved. Trimming took off 4 bases at V and 5 bases at J, with 6 bases between the two ends. Germline loops: CDR1 SGHRS, CDR2 YFSETQ. The CDR3 has 11 amino acids. CDR3 DNA: TGCGCCAGCAGCGGGCGGGAGACCCAGTACTTC. Translation gives CASSGRETQYF. The complete variable domain, with remaining parts taken from reference TRBV5-1 and TRBJ2-5, reads KAGVTQTPRYLIKTRGQQVTLSCSPISGHRSVSWYQQTPGQGLQFLFEYFSETQRNKGNFPGRFSGRQFSNSRSEMNVSTLELGDSALYLCASSGRETQYFGPGTRLLVL.

The chain recombines TRBV27 with TRBJ1-2; D unresolved. Germline V CDR1 and CDR2: MNHEY, SMNVEV (reference sequence). There are 13 residues in the CDR3. V was cut by 7 bases and J by 4 bases, with 13 bases left in between. The CDR3 loop reads CASIFRGPYGYTF. In DNA form, the CDR3 reads TGTGCCAGCATTTTTCGGGGTCCCTATGGCTACACCTTC.

Comments on this clonotype: The junction does not match germline at one end; this may be a read error. The genes are TRBV4-3 and TRBJ2-5, with 8 bases that match TRBD2. Germline V gene lookup returns CDR1 LGHNA and CDR2 YSLEER. The CDR3 contains 16 residues. CDR3 protein: CAGSQDSGLANNEQYF. CDR3 in DNA: TGCGCCGGCAGCCAAGATTCCGGACTAGCTAACAATGAGCAGTACTTC.

V usage is TRBV7-6 and J usage is TRBJ2-1; D not resolved. Germline V gene lookup returns CDR1 SGHVS and CDR2 FNYEAQ. This CDR3 is built from 15 residues. V was shortened by 5 bases and J by 5 bases, with 16 bases between the two germline ends. CDR3 DNA: TGTGCCAGCAGCCTAACCCAGACACTTAACAATGAGCAGTTCTTC. It specifies CASSLTQTLNNEQFF.

This clonotype was detected ten times or more. The genes are TRBV4-2 and TRBJ1-4, with D perhaps TRBD1 (6 bases). The CDR3 has 15 amino acids. V was shortened by 3 bases and J by 4 bases, with 12 bases between the two germline ends. The germline V gene has CDR1 LGHNA and CDR2 YNFKEQ. As DNA, the CDR3 is TGTGCCAGCAGCCACAACCGGGACAATAATGAAAAACTGTTTTTT. Translation: CASSHNRDNNEKLFF.

The chain joins TRBV9 to TRBJ1-3, with 7 bases that match TRBD1. CDR1 is SGDLS and CDR2 is YYNGEE in the germline V gene. V lost 2 bases to trimming and J lost 0 bases; unmatched junction nucleotides: 8. The CDR3 sequence is 17 residues long. The CDR3 loop reads CASSVSGTAFSGNTIYF. The CDR3 bases are TGTGCCAGCAGCGTCTCCGGGACAGCTTTCTCTGGAAACACCATATATTTT.

As for this clonotype: One junction end does not reproduce the germline sequence, and a read error may be involved. The chain is built from TRBV4-2 and TRBJ2-1; 8 bases fit TRBD2. The CDR3 spans 14 residues. Per the germline V gene, CDR1 is LGHNA and CDR2 is YNFKEQ. As DNA, the CDR3 is TGTGCCGGCAGCCAAGGGACTAGGGACAATGAGCAGTTCTTC. It is translated as CAGSQGTRDNEQFF.